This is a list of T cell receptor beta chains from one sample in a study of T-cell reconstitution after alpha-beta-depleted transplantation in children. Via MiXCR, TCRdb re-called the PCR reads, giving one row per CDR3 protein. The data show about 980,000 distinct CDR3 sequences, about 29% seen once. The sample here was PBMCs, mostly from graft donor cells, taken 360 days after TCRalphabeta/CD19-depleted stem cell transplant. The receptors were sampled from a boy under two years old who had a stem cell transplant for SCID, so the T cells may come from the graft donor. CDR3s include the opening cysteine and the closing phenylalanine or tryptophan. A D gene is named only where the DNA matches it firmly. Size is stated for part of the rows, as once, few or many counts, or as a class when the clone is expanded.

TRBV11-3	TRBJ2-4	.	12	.	CASRLTVNIQYF	TGTGCCAGCAGACTGACAGTTAACATTCAGTACTTC
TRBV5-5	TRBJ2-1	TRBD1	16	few	CASSPLGQGAGNEQFF	TGTGCCAGCAGCCCCCTGGGACAGGGGGCCGGGAATGAGCAGTTCTTC
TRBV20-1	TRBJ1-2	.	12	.	CSARPAGYGYTF	TGCAGTGCAAGGCCAGCGGGGTATGGCTACACCTTC
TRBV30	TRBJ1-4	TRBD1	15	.	CAWSLMRTGPEKLFF	TGTGCCTGGAGTTTGATGAGGACAGGGCCTGAAAAACTGTTTTTT
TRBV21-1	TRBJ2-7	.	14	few	CASSWEDRESEQYF	TGTGCCAGCAGCTGGGAGGACAGGGAGAGCGAGCAGTACTTC
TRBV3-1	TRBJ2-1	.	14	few	CASSQDLARNEQFF	TGTGCCAGCAGCCAAGACCTAGCGCGGAATGAGCAGTTCTTC
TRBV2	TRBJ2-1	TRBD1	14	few	CASSEGQGGYEQFF	TGTGCCAGCAGTGAGGGACAGGGGGGCTATGAGCAGTTCTTC
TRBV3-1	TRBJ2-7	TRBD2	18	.	CASSPNLAGGPSSYEQYF	TGTGCCAGCAGCCCAAATCTAGCGGGGGGGCCATCGTCCTACGAGCAGTACTTC
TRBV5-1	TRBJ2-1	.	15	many	CASSSGTNSYNEQFF	TGCGCCAGCAGCTCCGGGACGAACTCCTACAATGAGCAGTTCTTC
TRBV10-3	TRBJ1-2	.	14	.	CAIKDSAANYGYTF	TGTGCCATCAAGGACAGCGCGGCCAACTATGGCTACACCTTC
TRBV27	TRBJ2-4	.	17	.	CASSLRGRDTKKNIQYF	TGTGCCAGCAGTTTAAGGGGCCGCGACACGAAAAAAAACATTCAGTACTTC
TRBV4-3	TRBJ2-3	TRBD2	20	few	CASSQGPVRGGPKDPDTQYF	TGCGCCAGCAGCCAAGGCCCTGTGCGCGGGGGGCCTAAGGATCCAGATACGCAGTATTTT
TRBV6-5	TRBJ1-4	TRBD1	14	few	CASSNQGGAEKLFF	TGTGCCAGCAGTAATCAGGGGGGGGCTGAAAAACTGTTTTTT
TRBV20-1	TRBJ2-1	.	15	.	CSASLPGPTYNEQFF	TGCAGTGCTAGCCTCCCGGGACCGACCTACAATGAGCAGTTCTTC
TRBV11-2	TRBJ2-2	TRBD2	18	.	CASSYRMTTSGASGELFF	TGTGCCAGCAGCTACCGGATGACGACTAGCGGGGCTAGCGGGGAGCTGTTTTTT
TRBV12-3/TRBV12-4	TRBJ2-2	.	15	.	CASILGQPNTGELFF	TGTGCCAGCATCCTTGGACAGCCGAACACCGGGGAGCTGTTTTTT
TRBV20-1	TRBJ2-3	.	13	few	CSASGHLRDTQYF	TGCAGTGCTTCGGGACACCTGAGAGATACGCAGTATTTT
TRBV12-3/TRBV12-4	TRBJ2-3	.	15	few	CASSLWGGERNTQYF	TGTGCCAGCAGTTTATGGGGCGGGGAGCGGAATACGCAGTATTTT
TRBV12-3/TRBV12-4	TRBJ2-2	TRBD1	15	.	CASSLSGTATGELFF	TGTGCCAGCAGTCTCTCCGGGACAGCCACCGGGGAGCTGTTTTTT
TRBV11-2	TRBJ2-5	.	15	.	CASTQRGELQETQYF	TGTGCCAGCACCCAGAGAGGGGAGCTCCAAGAGACCCAGTACTTC
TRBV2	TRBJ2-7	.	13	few	CASSGGHSYEQYF	TGTGCCAGCAGCGGGGGACACTCCTACGAGCAGTACTTC
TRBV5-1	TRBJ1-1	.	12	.	CASSSSGTEAFF	TGCGCCAGCAGCTCCTCCGGGACTGAAGCTTTCTTT